These T cell receptor beta chains were read from a single sample in a study of T cells in localized non-small cell lung cancer. TCRdb keeps only in-frame clones here, not all; method: immunoSEQ multiplex PCR. Among 53,000 or so clones listed, approximately 89% were seen once. The sequences come from peripheral blood, collected before any cancer treatment. The receptors here all came from a man between 40 and 69 years old with stage I lung adenocarcinoma. Each CDR3 is given without its conserved first and last residue. Some rows mark clone size as missing; the rest say once, few, many or name a class of expanded clone.

J,V,size,CDR3
TRBJ1-4,TRBV6-1,-,ASSGTKLF
TRBJ2-3,TRBV5-1,-,ASSLFRDRGTDTQY
TRBJ1-2,TRBV4-3,-,ASSRTANYGYT
TRBJ2-2,TRBV27,once,ASSLAQPGELF
TRBJ2-5,TRBV30,-,AWSVDSGEETQY
TRBJ1-5,TRBV19,few,ASSIVQGAGNQPQH
TRBJ2-5,TRBV18,once,ASSPQQETQY
TRBJ2-5,TRBV29-1,-,SAAGADNYDETQY
TRBJ2-2,TRBV7-9,-,ASSLGGLTGELF
TRBJ2-7,TRBV7-6,-,ASSFGRRYEQY
TRBJ2-7,TRBV12-2,-,ASRNRDGTYEQY
TRBJ1-5,TRBV30,-,AWSGEGLGNQPQH
TRBJ2-7,TRBV27,-,ASSLGGYEQY
TRBJ2-1,TRBV19,once,ASSIGGWQF
TRBJ2-7,TRBV10-2,-,ASSDPPIDEQY
TRBJ2-3,TRBV5-6,-,ASSLGQPRDTQY
TRBJ2-1,TRBV28,few,ASSDRGGRSYNEQF
TRBJ2-2,TRBV4-1,-,ASSQDARQGGMTGELF
TRBJ1-1,TRBV5-1,-,ASSLAPGRAEAF
TRBJ2-7,TRBV2,-,ASSVPGTGVSYEQY
TRBJ2-1,TRBV19,-,ASSTGTGLHEQF
TRBJ2-1,TRBV19,-,ASSTPLAGAYNEQF